Below are 11 T cell receptor beta chains sequenced from a single sample in a study of shared clonotypes between healthy human individuals. Terminally differentiated effector memory CD45RA+ cells were left out of the naive CD8 fraction, which was CD45RO-negative and positively selected for CCR7. The repertoire was sequenced with immunoSEQ multiplex PCR; TCRdb's copy has only in-frame clones and lacks some. The sample lists some 2,000,000 clones, 85% to 95% occurring once. What was sequenced was naive CD8+ T cells sorted from blood. The receptors shown here come from a man in his late teens or twenties in good health.

The chain uses TRBV4-3 and TRBJ2-3; 15 positions match TRBD2. Germline V gives CDR1 LGHNA, CDR2 YSLEER. This CDR3 has 20 amino acids. J gave up 3 bases and V 1 base, and 11 bases lay outside the gene matches. This CDR3 reads CASSQVLGTSGRLGTDTQYF. In DNA, the CDR3 is TGCGCCAGCAGCCAAGTATTAGGGACTAGCGGGAGGCTGGGGACAGATACGCAGTATTTT.

The J gene is TRBJ1-1, the V gene TRBV9; possibly TRBD1 for D (6 bases). The germline CDR1 and CDR2 sequences are SGDLS and YYNGEE. The V end was cut by 7 bases, the J end by 0 bases, with 16 bases between. This CDR3 contains 15 residues. The CDR3 nucleotides are TGTGCCAGCTGTCCCACAGGGATCATGAACACTGAAGCTTTCTTT. This codes for CASCPTGIMNTEAFF. The full variable domain, its missing parts supplied by reference TRBV9 and TRBJ1-1, is DSGVTQTPKHLITATGQRVTLRCSPRSGDLSVYWYQQSLDQGLQFLIQYYNGEERAKGNILERFSAQQFPDLHSELNLSSLELGDSALYFCASCPTGIMNTEAFFGQGTRLTVV.

The CDR3 region has the DNA TGTGCCAGTAGTATATCCATTACAGGGGGCAGTTCACCCCTCCACTTT. It codes for CASSISITGGSSPLHF. This chain connects TRBV19 to TRBJ1-6, with TRBD1 matching over 9 bases. J lost 9 bases, V lost 2 bases, and 8 bases had no gene match. The CDR3 is made up of 16 amino acids. Germline V gene sequence: CDR1 LNHDA, CDR2 SQIVND (reference sequence).

This chain joins TRBV6-1 and TRBJ1-1, with D perhaps TRBD1 (6 bases). Germline CDR1 and CDR2: MNHNS and SASEGT. The CDR3 totals 15 residues. The germline V and J ends were trimmed by 5 bases and 7 bases, with 20 bases remaining between them. CDR3: CASSTRDIVPLEAFF. The CDR3 nucleotides read TGTGCCAGCAGTACCCGGGACATTGTTCCCCTTGAAGCTTTCTTT.

The chain joins TRBV7-6 to TRBJ1-2; 10 bases are a match to TRBD1. Germline V CDR1 and CDR2: SGHVS, FNYEAQ. The J segment lost 4 bases and the V segment lost 5 bases, leaving 7 bases of the junction unmatched. The CDR3 runs 15 residues. The CDR3 nucleotides are TGTGCCAGCAGCGGCGGGACAGGGGATGGCTATGGCTACACCTTC. Encoded protein: CASSGGTGDGYGYTF.

For this clone: Possible read error: a much larger clone is one base away. At the DNA level, this CDR3 is encoded by other sequences in the same sample as well. V is TRBV6-5 and J is TRBJ2-7; TRBD1 matches 11 bases. The CDR3 has 14 residues. Trimming took 5 bases from V and 3 from J; bases not matched to a gene: 3. CDR1 MNHEY and CDR2 SVGAGI come from the germline V gene. The CDR3 loop is CASSLGTGGYEQYF. The CDR3 nucleotides read TGTGCCAGCAGTCTCGGGACAGGGGGCTACGAGCAGTACTTC.

The chain links TRBV5-6 to TRBJ2-7; D gene ambiguous. This CDR3 has 14 residues. Looked up from germline, CDR1 is SGHDT and CDR2 is YYEEEE. Trimming stripped 6 bases from V and 4 bases from J, with 17 bases between. The CDR3 region has the DNA TGTGCCAGCAACTTTGGGTCAGGCATATACGAGCAGTACTTC. Translation gives CASNFGSGIYEQYF.

Details on this clone: Other DNA sequences within the sample encode an identical CDR3. This sequence joins TRBV7-9 and TRBJ1-1; D not resolved. V shed 1 base and J shed 1 base, with 10 bases lying between them. The CDR3 length is 15 residues. The germline V gene has CDR1 SEHNR and CDR2 FQNEAQ (reference sequence). The CDR3 coding sequence is TGTGCCAGCAGCTTAGAAATAGGGCAGAACACTGAAGCTTTCTTT. Translating gives CASSLEIGQNTEAFF.

The chain employs TRBV11-2 and TRBJ2-5; TRBD2 might be the D (7 bases). Looked up from germline, CDR1 is SGHAT and CDR2 is FQNNGV. The CDR3 has 15 residues. Trimming shortened V by 5 bases and J by 5 bases, and 18 bases separated the two germline ends. CDR3 loop: CASSPTEGGRETQYF. CDR3 coding DNA: TGTGCCAGCAGCCCCACTGAGGGGGGGCGGGAGACCCAGTACTTC.

The chain has TRBV7-2 and TRBJ1-6; D uncertain. V was shortened by 1 base and J by 8 bases, with 6 bases between the two germline ends. This CDR3 contains 13 residues. The germline gives CDR1 SGHTA, CDR2 FQGNSA. CDR3 nucleotides: TGTGCCAGCAGCTTAGGAATGGATTCACCCCTCCACTTT. This codes for CASSLGMDSPLHF.

The chain combines TRBV5-1 with TRBJ2-5; no definite D call. Germline V CDR1 and CDR2: SGHRS, YFSETQ. This CDR3 is 12 amino acids long. V gave up 2 bases and J gave up 1 base, with 3 bases separating them. The CDR3 sequence is CASSFTQETQYF. The CDR3 DNA is TGCGCCAGCAGCTTCACCCAAGAGACCCAGTACTTC.